The T cell receptor beta chain described here comes from a study of blood T cell repertoires in COVID-19. The CDR3 extends over 14 amino acids. The V gene's germline CDR1 is MNHEY and CDR2 SVGAGI. Trimming at V came to 3 bases and at J to 4 bases, leaving 5 bases not matched to a gene. Sequencing used immunoSEQ multiplex PCR; TCRdb keeps in-frame clones, though not all of them. This repertoire shows fewer than 250,000 clones, more than 75% found once; its top ten account for around 7%. The chain couples TRBV6-5 to TRBJ2-7; 8 nucleotides agree with TRBD2. The sequence was collected from a man under 40 in a cohort exposed to, infected with or recovered from COVID-19 (not recorded which). The sample was PBMCs or T cells enriched from blood (not recorded which). CDR3 DNA sequence: TGTGCCAGCAGTTATCTTCGGGAGGGTTACGAGCAGTACTTC. It is translated as CASSYLREGYEQYF.